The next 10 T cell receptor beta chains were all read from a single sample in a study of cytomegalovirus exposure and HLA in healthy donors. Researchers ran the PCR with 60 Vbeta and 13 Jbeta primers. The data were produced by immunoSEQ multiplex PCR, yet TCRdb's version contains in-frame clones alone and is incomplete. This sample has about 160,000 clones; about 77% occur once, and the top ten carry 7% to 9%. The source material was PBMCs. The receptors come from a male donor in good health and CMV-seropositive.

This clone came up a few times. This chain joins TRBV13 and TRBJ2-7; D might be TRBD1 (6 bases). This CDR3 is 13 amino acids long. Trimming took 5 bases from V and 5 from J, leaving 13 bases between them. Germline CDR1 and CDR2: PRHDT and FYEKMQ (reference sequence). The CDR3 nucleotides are TGTGCCAGCAGCGGGAGAGGGGGTGACGAGCAGTACTTC. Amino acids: CASSGRGGDEQYF.

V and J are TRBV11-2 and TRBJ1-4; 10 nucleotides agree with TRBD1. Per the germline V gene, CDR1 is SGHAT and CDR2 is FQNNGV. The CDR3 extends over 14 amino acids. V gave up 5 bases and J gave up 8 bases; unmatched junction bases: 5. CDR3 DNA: TGTGCCAGCAGCCAAGGGACAGGGGACGAAAAACTGTTTTTT. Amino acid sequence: CASSQGTGDEKLFF.

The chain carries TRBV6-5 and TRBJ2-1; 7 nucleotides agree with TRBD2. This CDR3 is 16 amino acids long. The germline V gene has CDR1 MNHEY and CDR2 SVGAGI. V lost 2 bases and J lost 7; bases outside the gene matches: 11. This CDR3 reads CASSYGLGVSGNEQFF. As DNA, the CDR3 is TGTGCCAGCAGTTACGGATTAGGGGTTAGCGGGAATGAGCAGTTCTTC.

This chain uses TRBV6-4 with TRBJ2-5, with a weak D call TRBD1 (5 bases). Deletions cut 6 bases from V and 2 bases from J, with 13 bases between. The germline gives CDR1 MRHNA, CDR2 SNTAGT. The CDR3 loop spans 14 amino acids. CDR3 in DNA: TGTGCCAGCAGCACAGGTCTCGGGCAAGAGACCCAGTACTTC. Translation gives CASSTGLGQETQYF.

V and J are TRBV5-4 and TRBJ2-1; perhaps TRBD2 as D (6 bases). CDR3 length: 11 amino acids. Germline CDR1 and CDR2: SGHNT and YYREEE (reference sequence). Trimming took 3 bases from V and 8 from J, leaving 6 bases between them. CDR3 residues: CASSWGDEQFF. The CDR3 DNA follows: TGTGCCAGCAGCTGGGGGGATGAGCAGTTCTTC.

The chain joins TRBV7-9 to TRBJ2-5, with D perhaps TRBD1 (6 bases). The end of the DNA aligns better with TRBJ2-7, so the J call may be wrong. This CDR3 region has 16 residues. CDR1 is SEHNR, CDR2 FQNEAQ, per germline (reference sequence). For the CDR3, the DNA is TGTGCCAGCAGCACCCGGGACACTCAGACTCCCTACGAGCAGTACTTC. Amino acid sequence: CASSTRDTQTPYEQYF.

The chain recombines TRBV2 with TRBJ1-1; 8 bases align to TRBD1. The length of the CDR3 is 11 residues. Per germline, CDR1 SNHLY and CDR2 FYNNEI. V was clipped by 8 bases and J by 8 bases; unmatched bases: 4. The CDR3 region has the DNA TGTGCCAGCCTAGGACAGGGAGAAGCTTTCTTT. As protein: CASLGQGEAFF.

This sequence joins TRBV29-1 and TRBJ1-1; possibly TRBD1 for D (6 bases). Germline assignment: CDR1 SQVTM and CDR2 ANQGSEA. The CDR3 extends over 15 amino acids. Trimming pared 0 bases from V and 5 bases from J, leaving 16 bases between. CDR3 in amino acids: CSVEDSGSGTTEAFF. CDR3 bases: TGCAGCGTTGAAGATTCGGGGTCCGGGACAACTGAAGCTTTCTTT.

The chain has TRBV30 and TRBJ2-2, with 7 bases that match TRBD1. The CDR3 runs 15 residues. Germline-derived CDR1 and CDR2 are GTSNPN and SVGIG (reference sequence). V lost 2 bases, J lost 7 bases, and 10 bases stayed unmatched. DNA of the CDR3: TGTGCCTGGAGTAGGGGGCTGGTAAATAGCGGGGAGCTGTTTTTT. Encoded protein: CAWSRGLVNSGELFF.

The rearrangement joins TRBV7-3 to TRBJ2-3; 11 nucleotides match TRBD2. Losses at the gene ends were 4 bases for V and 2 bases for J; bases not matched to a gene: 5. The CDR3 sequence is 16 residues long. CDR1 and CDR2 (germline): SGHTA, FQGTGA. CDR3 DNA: TGTGCCAGCAGCTCTAGCGGGGGGATGCTCACAGATACGCAGTATTTT. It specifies CASSSSGGMLTDTQYF. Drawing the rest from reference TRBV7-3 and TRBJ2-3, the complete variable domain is GAGVSQTPSNKVTEKGKYVELRCDPISGHTALYWYRQSLGQGPEFLIYFQGTGAADDSGLPNDRFFAVRPEGSVSTLKIQRTERGDSAVYLCASSSSGGMLTDTQYFGPGTRLTVL.